This section outlines one T cell receptor (beta chain) sequence together with its context. Its antigen remains unidentified. The data belong to a study of graft-versus-host responses after intestinal transplantation. Turning to the study itself: Anti-thymocyte globulin induction preceded about 3 years of tacrolimus and steroid maintenance in all recipients.

The CDR3 loop spans 14 amino acids. Trimming left V 0 bases short and J 5 bases short, with 11 bases between. CDR1 is SGHKS, CDR2 YYEKEE, per germline (reference sequence). Data came from immunoSEQ multiplex PCR; TCRdb stores just in-frame clones and leaves some out. The sample lists some 90,000 clones; about 93% were seen once. Study observations and caveats: Recipient marrow showed GvH clones, some seen first in ileum or blood. Patients with graft-donor T cell macrochimerism had high graft-versus-host to host-versus-graft clonal ratios in allografts.

The chain links TRBV5-5 to TRBJ1-1; D perhaps matches TRBD1 (5 bases). The sequenced sample was unstimulated CD8+ T cells sorted from spleen or lymph node cells, obtained before intestinal transplant. The receptor's source is a human donor who received an intestinal transplant. CDR3 sequence reads: CASSLGWGETEAFF. As DNA, the CDR3 is TGTGCCAGCAGCTTGGGCTGGGGGGAGACTGAAGCTTTCTTT.